This T cell receptor (beta chain) was sequenced during a study of CD8+CD57+ T cells in acquired aplastic anemia. For the study at large: Average DNA yield from sorted CD4+ and CD8+ cells was around 3.2 ug.

Germline CDR1 is SGDLS and CDR2 is YYNGEE. The CDR3 contains 13 residues. V lost 7 bases and J lost 5, with 15 bases in between. Profiles of TCR beta VDJ and CDR3 were generated from a genomic DNA template. A single record per CDR3 protein comes from TCRdb applying MiXCR to the reads. The repertoire holds roughly 61,000 distinct CDR3 sequences, with around 50% as singletons. Patients included in sequencing had previously demonstrated CD8+CD57+ cell expansion by flow cytometry. Every one of the patients had aplastic anemia (severe, acquired). The sequenced sample consisted of sorted CD4+, CD8+, or CD8+CD57+ T cells (not recorded which) from PBMCs. The receptor's source is a human donor with aplastic anemia. The chain employs TRBV9 and TRBJ2-5, with D maybe TRBD1 (6 bases). CDR3 loop: CASGTGCLETQYF. CDR3 in DNA: TGTGCCAGCGGTACAGGGTGTTTGGAGACCCAGTACTTC.